This TCR beta chain originates from a study of blood T cell repertoires in COVID-19. Generated by immunoSEQ multiplex PCR, the TCRdb table keeps only in-frame clones and is missing some. The profile shows around 90,000 clones, roughly 80% of them singletons. The CDR3 loop spans 20 amino acids. V was clipped by 0 bases and J by 3 bases; unmatched bases: 7. CDR1 and CDR2 (germline): KGHDR, SFDVKD. Sequencing was carried out using peripheral blood. The V gene is TRBV24-1, the J gene TRBJ2-2; 15 bases map to TRBD2. The TCR originated in a woman in her sixties or seventies with active or convalescent COVID-19. For the CDR3, the DNA is TGTGCCACCAGTGATTTGGGGACTAGCGGGGGGCCGCCGGACACCGGGGAGCTGTTTTTT. Residues: CATSDLGTSGGPPDTGELFF.